This T cell receptor (beta chain) emerged from a study of Graves' ophthalmopathy and Graves' hyperthyroidism. For repertoire sequencing, the TCR beta CDR3 regions were amplified from RNA transcripts. The authors performed first-round RT-PCR with HTBI primers and then a second-round multiplex PCR. TCRdb re-called the multiplex PCR reads through MiXCR, storing one row per CDR3 protein. This table has around 1.1 million distinct CDR3 sequences, roughly 35% appearing once. The germline V gene encodes CDR1 SEHNR and CDR2 FQNEAQ (reference sequence). The CDR3 runs to 16 residues. Overall study results and limits: The study's model predicted ophthalmopathy progression at 70.59% sensitivity and around 75% specificity.

To note about this clonotype: Its antigen is as yet unknown. A much larger clone differs from this one at a single base, so this may be a read error.

What was sequenced was peripheral blood or thyroid tissue (not recorded which). This TCR was sampled from an adult man with Graves' hyperthyroidism. The chain has TRBV7-9 and TRBJ2-5, with TRBD2 as a possible D gene (6 bases). The CDR3 bases are TGTGCCAGCAGCTTATCCCCGGGAGCGGCTGGAGAGACCCGGTACTTC. Amino acid sequence: CASSLSPGAAGETRYF.